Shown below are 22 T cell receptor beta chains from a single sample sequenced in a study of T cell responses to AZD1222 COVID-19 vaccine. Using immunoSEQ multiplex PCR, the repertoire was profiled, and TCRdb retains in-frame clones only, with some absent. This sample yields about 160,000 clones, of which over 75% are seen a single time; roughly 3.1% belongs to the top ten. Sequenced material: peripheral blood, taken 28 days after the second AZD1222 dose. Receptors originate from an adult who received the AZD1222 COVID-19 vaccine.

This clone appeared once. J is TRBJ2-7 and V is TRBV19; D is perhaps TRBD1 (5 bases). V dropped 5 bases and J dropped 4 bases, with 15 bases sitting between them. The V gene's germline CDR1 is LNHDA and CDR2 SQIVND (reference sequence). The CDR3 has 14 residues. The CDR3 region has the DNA TGTGCCAGTAGTGCCCGGACACGGACATACGAGCAGTACTTC. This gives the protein CASSARTRTYEQYF. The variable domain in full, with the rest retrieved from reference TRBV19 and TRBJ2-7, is DGGITQSPKYLFRKEGQNVTLSCEQNLNHDAMYWYRQDPGQGLRLIYYSQIVNDFQKGDIAEGYSVSREKKESFPLTVTSAQKNPTAFYLCASSARTRTYEQYFGPGTRLTVT.

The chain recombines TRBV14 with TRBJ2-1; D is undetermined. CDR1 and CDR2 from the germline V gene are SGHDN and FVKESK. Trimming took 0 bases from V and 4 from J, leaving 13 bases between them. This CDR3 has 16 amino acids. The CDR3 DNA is TGTGCCAGCAGCCAAGAGCTAGGAGACATGTACAATGAGCAGTTCTTC. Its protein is CASSQELGDMYNEQFF.

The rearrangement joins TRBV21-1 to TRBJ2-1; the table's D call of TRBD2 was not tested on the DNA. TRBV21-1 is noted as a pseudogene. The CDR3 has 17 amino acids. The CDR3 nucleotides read TGTGCCAGCAGCAAAGGAGTAGGACTAGCGGGAGTCAATGAGCAGTTCTTC. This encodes CASSKGVGLAGVNEQFF.

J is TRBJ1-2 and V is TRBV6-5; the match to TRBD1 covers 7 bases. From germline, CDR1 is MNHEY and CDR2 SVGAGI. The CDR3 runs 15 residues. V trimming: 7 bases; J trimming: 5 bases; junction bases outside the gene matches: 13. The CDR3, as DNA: TGTGCCAGCACTAAAACAGGGACAGTTTCTTATGGCTACACCTTC. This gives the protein CASTKTGTVSYGYTF.

CDR3 amino acids: CASQTRGGRSYNSPLHF. The CDR3 region has the DNA TGTGCCAGCCAAACCCGAGGGGGTAGATCCTATAATTCACCCCTCCACTTT. V is TRBV3-1 (or the pseudogene TRBV3-2) and J is TRBJ1-6, with D possibly TRBD1 on 6 matching bases. With 8 bases removed from V and 1 base from J, the gap between germline ends came to 18 bases. The germline V gene encodes CDR1 LGHDT and CDR2 YNNKEL (reference sequence). The CDR3 sequence is 17 residues long.

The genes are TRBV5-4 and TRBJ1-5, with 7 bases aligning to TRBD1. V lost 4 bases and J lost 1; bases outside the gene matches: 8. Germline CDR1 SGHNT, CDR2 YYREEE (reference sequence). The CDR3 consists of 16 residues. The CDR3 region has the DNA TGTGCCAGCAGCCCTACAGGGGCGGGAAGCAATCAGCCCCAGCATTTT. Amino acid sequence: CASSPTGAGSNQPQHF.

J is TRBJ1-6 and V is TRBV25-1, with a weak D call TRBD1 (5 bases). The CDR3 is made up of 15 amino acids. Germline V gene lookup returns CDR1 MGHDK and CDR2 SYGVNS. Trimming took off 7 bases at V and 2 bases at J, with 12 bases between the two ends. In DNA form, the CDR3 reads TGTGCCAGCACCTTGGGGGACCCCTATAATTCACCCCTCCACTTT. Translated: CASTLGDPYNSPLHF.

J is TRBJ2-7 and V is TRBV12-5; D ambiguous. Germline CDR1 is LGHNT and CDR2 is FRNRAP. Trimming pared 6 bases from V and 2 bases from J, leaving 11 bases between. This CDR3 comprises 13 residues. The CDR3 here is CASGRGVTYEQYF. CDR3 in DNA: TGTGCTAGTGGCCGCGGAGTCACCTACGAGCAGTACTTC.

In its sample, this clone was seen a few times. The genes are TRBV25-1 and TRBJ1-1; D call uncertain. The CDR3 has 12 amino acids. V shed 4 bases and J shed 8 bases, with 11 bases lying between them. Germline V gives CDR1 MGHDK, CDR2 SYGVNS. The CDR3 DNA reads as TGTGCCAGCAGTGGCGGACCATTCGAAGCTTTCTTT. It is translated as CASSGGPFEAFF.

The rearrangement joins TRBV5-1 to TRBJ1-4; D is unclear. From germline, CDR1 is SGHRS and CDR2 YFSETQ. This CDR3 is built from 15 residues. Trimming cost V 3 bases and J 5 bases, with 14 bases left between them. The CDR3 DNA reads TGCGCCAGCAGCTGGCGAGGAGGTGTGAATGAAAAACTGTTTTTT. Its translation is CASSWRGGVNEKLFF.

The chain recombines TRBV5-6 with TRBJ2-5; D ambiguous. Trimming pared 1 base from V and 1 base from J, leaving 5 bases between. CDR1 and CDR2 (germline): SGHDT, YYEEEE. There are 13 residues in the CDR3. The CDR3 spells CASSLRTQETQYF. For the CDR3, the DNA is TGTGCCAGCAGCTTGAGAACCCAAGAGACCCAGTACTTC.

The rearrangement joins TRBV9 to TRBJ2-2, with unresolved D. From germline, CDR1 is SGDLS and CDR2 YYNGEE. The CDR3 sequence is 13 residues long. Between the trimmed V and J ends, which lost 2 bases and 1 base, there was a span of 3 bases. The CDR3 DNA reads TGTGCCAGCAGCGTGGGGAACACCGGGGAGCTGTTTTTT. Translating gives CASSVGNTGELFF.

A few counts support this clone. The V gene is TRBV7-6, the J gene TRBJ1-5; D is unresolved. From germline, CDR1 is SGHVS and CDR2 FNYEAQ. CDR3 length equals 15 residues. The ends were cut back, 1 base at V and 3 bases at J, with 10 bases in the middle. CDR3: CASSLVSGNNQPQHF. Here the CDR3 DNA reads TGTGCCAGCAGCTTAGTTTCTGGGAACAATCAGCCCCAGCATTTT.

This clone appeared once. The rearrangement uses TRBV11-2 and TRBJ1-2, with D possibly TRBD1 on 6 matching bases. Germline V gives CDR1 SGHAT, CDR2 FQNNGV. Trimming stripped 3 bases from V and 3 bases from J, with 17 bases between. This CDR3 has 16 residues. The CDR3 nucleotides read TGTGCCAGCAGCTTCCTTACAGGGCATTCTTACTATGGCTACACCTTC. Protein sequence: CASSFLTGHSYYGYTF.

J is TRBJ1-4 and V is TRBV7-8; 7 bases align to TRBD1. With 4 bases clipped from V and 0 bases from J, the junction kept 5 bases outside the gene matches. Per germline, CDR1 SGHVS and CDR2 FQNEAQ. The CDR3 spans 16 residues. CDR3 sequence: CASSWDRSSTNEKLFF. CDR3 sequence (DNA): TGTGCCAGCAGCTGGGACAGAAGTTCAACTAATGAAAAACTGTTTTTT.

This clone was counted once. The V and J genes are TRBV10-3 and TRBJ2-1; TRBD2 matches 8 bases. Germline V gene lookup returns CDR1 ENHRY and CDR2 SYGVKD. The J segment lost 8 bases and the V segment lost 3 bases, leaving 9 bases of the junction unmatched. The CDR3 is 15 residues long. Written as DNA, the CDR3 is TGTGCCATCAGTGAAGGGGTTAGCGGGGAAGATGAGCAGTTCTTC. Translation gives CAISEGVSGEDEQFF.

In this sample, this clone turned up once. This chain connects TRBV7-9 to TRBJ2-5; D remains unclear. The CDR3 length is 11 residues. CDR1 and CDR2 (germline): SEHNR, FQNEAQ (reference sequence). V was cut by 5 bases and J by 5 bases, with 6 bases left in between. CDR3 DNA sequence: TGTGCCAGCAGCCCCCGTGAGACCCAGTACTTC. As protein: CASSPRETQYF.

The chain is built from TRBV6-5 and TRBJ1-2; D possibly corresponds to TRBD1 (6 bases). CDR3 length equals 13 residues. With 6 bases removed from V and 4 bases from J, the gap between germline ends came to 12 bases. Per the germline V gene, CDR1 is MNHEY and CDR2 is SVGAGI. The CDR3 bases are TGTGCCAGCAGGGACAGAGTCTCCTATGGCTACACCTTC. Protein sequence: CASRDRVSYGYTF.

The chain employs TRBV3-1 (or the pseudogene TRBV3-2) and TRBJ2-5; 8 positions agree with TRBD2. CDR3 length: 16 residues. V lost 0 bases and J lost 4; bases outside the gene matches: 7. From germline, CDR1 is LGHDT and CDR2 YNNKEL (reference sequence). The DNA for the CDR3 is TGTGCCAGCAGCCAAGAACGACTAGCGAAACGAGAGACCCAGTACTTC. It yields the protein CASSQERLAKRETQYF.

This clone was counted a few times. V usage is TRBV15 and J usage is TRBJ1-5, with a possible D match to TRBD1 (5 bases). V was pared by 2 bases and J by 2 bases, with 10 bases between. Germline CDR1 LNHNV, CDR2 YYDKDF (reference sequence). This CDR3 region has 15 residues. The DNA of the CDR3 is TGTGCCACCAGCAGACAAGGGGCTGGCAATCAGCCCCAGCATTTT. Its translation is CATSRQGAGNQPQHF.

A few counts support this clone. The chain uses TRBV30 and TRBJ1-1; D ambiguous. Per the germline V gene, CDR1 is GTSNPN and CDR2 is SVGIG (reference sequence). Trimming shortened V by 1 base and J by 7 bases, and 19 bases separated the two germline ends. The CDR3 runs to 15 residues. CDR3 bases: TGTGCCTGGAGTGGCCAGATCGGCACCCGTCGTGAAGCTTTCTTT. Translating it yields CAWSGQIGTRREAFF.

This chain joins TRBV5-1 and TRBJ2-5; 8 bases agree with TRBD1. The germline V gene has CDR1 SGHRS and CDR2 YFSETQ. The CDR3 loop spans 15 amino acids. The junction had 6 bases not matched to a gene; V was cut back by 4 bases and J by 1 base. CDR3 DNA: TGCGCCAGCAGCCGGACAGGGATGACCCAAGAGACCCAGTACTTC. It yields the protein CASSRTGMTQETQYF.